This record concerns one TCR beta chain sequence. Its matching antigen is unknown. The read falls 3 residues short of the CDR3 end, and the missing part is taken from the germline J gene. The record originates from a study of T cell clonality in common variable immunodeficiency. Blood samples were heparinized, about 4.5 to 9 ml per donor. The germline gives CDR1 SEHNR, CDR2 FQNEAQ (reference sequence). V was trimmed by 1 base and J by 0 bases, leaving 9 bases between them. This CDR3 has 15 residues. The data were produced by immunoSEQ multiplex PCR, yet TCRdb's version contains in-frame clones alone and is incomplete. The specimen has 25,000 or so clones, none found just once. The study's findings and limits: Reportedly, TCR beta sequences from common variable immunodeficiency showed fewer deletions and N-nucleotide insertions.

This chain uses TRBV7-9 with TRBJ1-2, with D tentatively TRBD1 (6 bases). This receptor was taken from a human donor with common variable immunodeficiency. Material for sequencing was peripheral blood mononuclear cells. Partial CDR3 DNA: TGTGCCAGCAGCTTAGGAGGGGGATCTAACTATGGC. It codes for CASSLGGGSNYG. The entire CDR3 protein is CASSLGGGSNYGYTF.